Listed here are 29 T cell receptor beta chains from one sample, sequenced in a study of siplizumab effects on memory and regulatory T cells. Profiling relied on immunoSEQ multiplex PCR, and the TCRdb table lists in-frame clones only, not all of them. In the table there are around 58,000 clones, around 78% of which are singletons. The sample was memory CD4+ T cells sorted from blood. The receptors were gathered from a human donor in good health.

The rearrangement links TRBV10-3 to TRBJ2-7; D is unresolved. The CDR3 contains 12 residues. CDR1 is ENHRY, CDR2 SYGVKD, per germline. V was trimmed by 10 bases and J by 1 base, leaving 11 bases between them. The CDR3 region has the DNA TGTGCCACCGGATCGAGGTCCTACGAGCAGTACTTC. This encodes CATGSRSYEQYF.

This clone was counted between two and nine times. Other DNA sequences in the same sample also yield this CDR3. This chain's CDR3 is CASSLRGEKLFF. CDR3 sequence (DNA): TGTGCCAGCAGCTTGCGGGGTGAAAAACTGTTTTTT. The V call is TRBV27, the J call TRBJ1-4; D not certain. The V end was cut by 6 bases, the J end by 7 bases, with 9 bases between. Germline values: CDR1 MNHEY, CDR2 SMNVEV (reference sequence). This CDR3 region has 12 residues.

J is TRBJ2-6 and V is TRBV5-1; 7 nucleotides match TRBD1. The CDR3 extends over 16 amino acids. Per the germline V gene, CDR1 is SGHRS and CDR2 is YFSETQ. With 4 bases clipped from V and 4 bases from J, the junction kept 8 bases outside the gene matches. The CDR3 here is CASSPREGAGANVLTF. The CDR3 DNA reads TGCGCCAGCAGCCCTCGCGAGGGGGCAGGGGCCAACGTCCTGACTTTC.

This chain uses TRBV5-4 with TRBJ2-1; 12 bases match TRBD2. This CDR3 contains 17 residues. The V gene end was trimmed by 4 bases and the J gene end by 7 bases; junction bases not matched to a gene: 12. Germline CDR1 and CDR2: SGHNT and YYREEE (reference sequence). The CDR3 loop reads CASSLLKLAGGRNEQFF. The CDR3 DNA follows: TGTGCCAGCAGCCTTCTAAAGCTAGCGGGGGGGAGGAATGAGCAGTTCTTC.

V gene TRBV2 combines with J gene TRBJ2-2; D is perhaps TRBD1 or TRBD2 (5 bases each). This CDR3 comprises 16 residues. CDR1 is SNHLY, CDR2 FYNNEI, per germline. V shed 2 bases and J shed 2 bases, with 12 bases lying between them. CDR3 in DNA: TGTGCCAGCAGTGAAACCGGGGCCACTAACACCGGGGAGCTGTTTTTT. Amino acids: CASSETGATNTGELFF.

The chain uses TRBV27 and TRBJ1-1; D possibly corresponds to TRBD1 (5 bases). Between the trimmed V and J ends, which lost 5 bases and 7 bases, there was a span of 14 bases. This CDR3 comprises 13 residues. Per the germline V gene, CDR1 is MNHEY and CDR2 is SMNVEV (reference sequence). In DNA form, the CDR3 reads TGTGCCAGCAGTGCCCCGTGGGGGGGTGAAGCTTTCTTT. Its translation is CASSAPWGGEAFF.

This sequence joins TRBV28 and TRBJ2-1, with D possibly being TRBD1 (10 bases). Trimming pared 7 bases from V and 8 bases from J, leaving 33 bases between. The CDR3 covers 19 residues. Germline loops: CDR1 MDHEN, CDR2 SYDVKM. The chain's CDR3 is CASTTGTGDRSGRRYEQFF. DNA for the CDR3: TGTGCCAGCACCACGGGGACAGGGGACCGAAGCGGGAGGAGGTATGAGCAGTTCTTC. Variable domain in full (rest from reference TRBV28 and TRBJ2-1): DVKVTQSSRYLVKRTGEKVFLECVQDMDHENMFWYRQDPGLGLRLIYFSYDVKMKEKGDIPEGYSVSREKKERFSLILESASTNQTSMYLCASTTGTGDRSGRRYEQFFGPGTRLTVL.

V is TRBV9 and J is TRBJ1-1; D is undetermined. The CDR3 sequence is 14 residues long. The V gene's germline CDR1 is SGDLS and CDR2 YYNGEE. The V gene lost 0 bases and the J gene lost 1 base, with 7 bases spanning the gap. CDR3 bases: TGTGCCAGCAGCGTAGGAAACGGGAACACTGAAGCTTTCTTT. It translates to CASSVGNGNTEAFF.

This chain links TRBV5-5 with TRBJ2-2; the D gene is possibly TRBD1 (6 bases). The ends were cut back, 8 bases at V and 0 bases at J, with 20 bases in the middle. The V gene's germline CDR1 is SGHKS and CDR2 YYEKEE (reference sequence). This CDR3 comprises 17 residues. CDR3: CARPGHRLCTNTGELFF. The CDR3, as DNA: TGTGCCAGACCGGGACACCGACTTTGCACGAACACCGGGGAGCTGTTTTTT. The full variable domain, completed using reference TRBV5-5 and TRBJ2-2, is DAGVTQSPTHLIKTRGQQVTLRCSPISGHKSVSWYQQVLGQGPQFIFQYYEKEERGRGNFPDRFSARQFPNYSSELNVNALLLGDSALYLCARPGHRLCTNTGELFFGEGSRLTVL.

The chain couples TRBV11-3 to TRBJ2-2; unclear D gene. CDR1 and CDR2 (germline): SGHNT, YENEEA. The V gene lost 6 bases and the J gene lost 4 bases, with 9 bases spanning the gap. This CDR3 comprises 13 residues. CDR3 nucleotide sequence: TGTGCCAGCAGGGCAGATTTCACCGGGGAGCTGTTTTTT. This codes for CASRADFTGELFF.

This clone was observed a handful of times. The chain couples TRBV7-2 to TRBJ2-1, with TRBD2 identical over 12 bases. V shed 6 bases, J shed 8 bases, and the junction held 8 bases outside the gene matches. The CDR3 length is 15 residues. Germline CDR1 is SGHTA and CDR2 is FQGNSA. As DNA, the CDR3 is TGTGCCAGCAGGTCATCTAGCGGGGGGGTCGATGAGCAGTTCTTC. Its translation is CASRSSSGGVDEQFF.

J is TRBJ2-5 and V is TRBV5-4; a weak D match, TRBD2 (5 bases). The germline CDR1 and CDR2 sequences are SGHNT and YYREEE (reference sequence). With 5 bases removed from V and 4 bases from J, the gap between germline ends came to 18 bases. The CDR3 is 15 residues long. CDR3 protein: CASRSPNAGAETQYF. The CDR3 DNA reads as TGTGCCAGCAGAAGTCCGAACGCGGGCGCAGAGACCCAGTACTTC.

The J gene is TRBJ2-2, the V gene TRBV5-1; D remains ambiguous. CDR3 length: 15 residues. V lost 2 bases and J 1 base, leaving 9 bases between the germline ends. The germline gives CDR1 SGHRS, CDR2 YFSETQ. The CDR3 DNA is TGCGCCAGCAGCTTTGTAGGTTGGAACACCGGGGAGCTGTTTTTT. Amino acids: CASSFVGWNTGELFF.

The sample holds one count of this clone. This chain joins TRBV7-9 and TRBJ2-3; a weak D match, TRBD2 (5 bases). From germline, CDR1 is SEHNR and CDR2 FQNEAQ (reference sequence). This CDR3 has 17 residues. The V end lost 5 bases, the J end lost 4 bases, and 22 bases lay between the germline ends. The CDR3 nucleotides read TGTGCCAGCAGCCCGCGTAGATCAGCGGATCGAGCAGATACGCAGTATTTT. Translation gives CASSPRRSADRADTQYF.

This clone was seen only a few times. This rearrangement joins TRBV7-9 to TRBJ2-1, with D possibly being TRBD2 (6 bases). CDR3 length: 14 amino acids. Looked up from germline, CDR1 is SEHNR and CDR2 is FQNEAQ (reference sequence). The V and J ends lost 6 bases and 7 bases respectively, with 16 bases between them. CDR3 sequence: CASRPGPGANEQFF. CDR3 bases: TGTGCCAGCAGACCCGGACCGGGAGCTAATGAGCAGTTCTTC.

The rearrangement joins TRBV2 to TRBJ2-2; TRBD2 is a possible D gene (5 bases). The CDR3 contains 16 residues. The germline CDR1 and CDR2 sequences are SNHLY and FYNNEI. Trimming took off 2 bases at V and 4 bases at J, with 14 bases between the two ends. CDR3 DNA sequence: TGTGCCAGCAGTGAAAGCGGCGGATCGGGCACCGGGGAGCTGTTTTTT. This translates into CASSESGGSGTGELFF. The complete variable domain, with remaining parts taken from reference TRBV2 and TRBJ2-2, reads EPEVTQTPSHQVTQMGQEVILRCVPISNHLYFYWYRQILGQKVEFLVSFYNNEISEKSEIFDDQFSVERPDGSNFTLKIRSTKLEDSAMYFCASSESGGSGTGELFFGEGSRLTVL.

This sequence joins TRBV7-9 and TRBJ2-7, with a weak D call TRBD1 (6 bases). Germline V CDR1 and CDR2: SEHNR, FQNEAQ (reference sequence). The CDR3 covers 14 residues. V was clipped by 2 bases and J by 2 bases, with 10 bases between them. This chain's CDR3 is CASSLSRQAYEQYF. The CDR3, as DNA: TGTGCCAGCAGCTTATCCAGACAGGCCTACGAGCAGTACTTC.

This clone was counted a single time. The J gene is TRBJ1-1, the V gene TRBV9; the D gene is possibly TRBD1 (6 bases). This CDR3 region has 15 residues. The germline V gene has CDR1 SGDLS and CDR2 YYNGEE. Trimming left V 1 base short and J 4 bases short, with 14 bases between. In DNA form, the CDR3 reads TGTGCCAGCAGCGTATCCACAACAGGGCCCACTGAAGCTTTCTTT. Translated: CASSVSTTGPTEAFF.

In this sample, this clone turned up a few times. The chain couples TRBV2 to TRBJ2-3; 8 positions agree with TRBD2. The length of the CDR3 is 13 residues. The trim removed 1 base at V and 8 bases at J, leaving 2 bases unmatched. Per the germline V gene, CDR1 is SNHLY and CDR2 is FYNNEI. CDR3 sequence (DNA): TGTGCCAGCAGTGAAGTCACTAGCGGTACGCAGTATTTT. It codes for CASSEVTSGTQYF. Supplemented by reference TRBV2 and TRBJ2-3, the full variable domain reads EPEVTQTPSHQVTQMGQEVILRCVPISNHLYFYWYRQILGQKVEFLVSFYNNEISEKSEIFDDQFSVERPDGSNFTLKIRSTKLEDSAMYFCASSEVTSGTQYFGPGTRLTVL.

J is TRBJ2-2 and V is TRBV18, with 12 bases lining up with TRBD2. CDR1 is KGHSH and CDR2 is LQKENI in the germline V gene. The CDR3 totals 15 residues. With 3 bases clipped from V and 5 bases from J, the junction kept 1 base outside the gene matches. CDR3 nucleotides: TGTGCCAGCTCACCCGGGACTAGCGGGACCGGGGAGCTGTTTTTT. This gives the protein CASSPGTSGTGELFF.

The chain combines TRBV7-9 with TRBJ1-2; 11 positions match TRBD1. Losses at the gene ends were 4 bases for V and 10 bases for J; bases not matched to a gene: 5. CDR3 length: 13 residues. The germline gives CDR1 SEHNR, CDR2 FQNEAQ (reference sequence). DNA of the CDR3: TGTGCCAGCAGCTGGGGACAGGGGGTTGTCTACACCTTC. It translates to CASSWGQGVVYTF.

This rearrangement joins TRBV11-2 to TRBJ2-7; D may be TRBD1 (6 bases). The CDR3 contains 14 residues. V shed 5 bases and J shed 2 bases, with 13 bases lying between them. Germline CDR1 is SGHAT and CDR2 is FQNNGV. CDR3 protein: CASSHMTGPYEQYF. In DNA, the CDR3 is TGTGCCAGCAGCCACATGACAGGTCCCTACGAGCAGTACTTC.

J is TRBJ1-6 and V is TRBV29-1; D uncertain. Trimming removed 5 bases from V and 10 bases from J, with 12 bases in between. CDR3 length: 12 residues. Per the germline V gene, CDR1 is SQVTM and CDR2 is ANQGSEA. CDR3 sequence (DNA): TGCAGCGTTCGGACGGCGGGGTCACCCCTCCACTTT. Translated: CSVRTAGSPLHF. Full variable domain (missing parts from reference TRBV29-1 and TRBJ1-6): SAVISQKPSRDICQRGTSLTIQCQVDSQVTMMFWYRQQPGQSLTLIATANQGSEATYESGFVIDKFPISRPNLTFSTLTVSNMSPEDSSIYLCSVRTAGSPLHFGNGTRLTVT.

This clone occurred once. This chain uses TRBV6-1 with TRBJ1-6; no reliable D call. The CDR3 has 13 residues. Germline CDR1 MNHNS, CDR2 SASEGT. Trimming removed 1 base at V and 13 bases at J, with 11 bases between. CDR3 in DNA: TGTGCCAGCAGTGAAGAGATGGTAGGGCCCCTCCACTTT. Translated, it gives CASSEEMVGPLHF.

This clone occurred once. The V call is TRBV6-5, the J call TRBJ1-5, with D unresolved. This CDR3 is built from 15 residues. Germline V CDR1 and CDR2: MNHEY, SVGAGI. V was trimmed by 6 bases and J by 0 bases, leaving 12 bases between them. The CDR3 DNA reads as TGTGCCAGCAGACTAAGGGTTTATAGCAATCAGCCCCAGCATTTT. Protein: CASRLRVYSNQPQHF.

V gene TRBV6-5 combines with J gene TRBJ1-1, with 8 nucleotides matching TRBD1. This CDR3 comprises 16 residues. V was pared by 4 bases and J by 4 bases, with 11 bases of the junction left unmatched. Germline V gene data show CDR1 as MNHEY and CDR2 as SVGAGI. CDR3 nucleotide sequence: TGTGCCAGCAGTTCGACGACAGGGGTATTCGGCACTGAAGCTTTCTTT. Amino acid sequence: CASSSTTGVFGTEAFF.

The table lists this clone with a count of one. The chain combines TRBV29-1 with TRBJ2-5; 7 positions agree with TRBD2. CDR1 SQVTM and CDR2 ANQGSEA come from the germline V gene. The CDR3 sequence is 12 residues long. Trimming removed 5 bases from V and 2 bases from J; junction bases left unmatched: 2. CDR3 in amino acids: CSVRRGQETQYF. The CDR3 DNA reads TGCAGCGTTAGGCGGGGGCAAGAGACCCAGTACTTC.

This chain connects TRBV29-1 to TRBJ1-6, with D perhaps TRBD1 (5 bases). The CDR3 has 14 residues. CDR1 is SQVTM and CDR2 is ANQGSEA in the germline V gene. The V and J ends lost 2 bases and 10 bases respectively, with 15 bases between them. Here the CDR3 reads CSVESGSRGSPLHF. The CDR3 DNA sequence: TGCAGCGTTGAATCTGGGAGTCGGGGGTCACCCCTCCACTTT. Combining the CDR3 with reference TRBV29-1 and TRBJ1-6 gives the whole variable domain SAVISQKPSRDICQRGTSLTIQCQVDSQVTMMFWYRQQPGQSLTLIATANQGSEATYESGFVIDKFPISRPNLTFSTLTVSNMSPEDSSIYLCSVESGSRGSPLHFGNGTRLTVT.

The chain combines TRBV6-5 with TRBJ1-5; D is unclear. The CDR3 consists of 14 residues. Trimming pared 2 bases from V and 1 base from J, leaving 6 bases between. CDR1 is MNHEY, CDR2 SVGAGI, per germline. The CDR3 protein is CASSYEGSNQPQHF. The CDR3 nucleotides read TGTGCCAGCAGTTACGAAGGGAGCAATCAGCCCCAGCATTTT.